The 3 T cell receptor beta chains below all came from one sample that was sequenced in a study of blood T cells in healthy people across ages. For the second PCR, which ran for about 7 to 11 cycles, a sample-barcoded 5' primer and a J-beta primer mix were used. TCRdb itself ran the 5' RACE reads through MiXCR, one entry per CDR3 protein. The profile shows some 710,000 distinct CDR3 sequences, more than 35% of them singletons. What was sequenced was blood. The receptors were gathered from an elderly man in good health.

This clonotype was detected a few times. This sequence joins TRBV2 and TRBJ2-6; D gene uncertain. In germline, CDR1 is SNHLY, CDR2 FYNNEI. The CDR3 has 15 residues. Trimming shortened V by 2 bases and J by 1 base, and 6 bases separated the two germline ends. CDR3 amino acids: CASSERNSGANVLTF. The CDR3 DNA reads TGTGCCAGCAGTGAAAGAAATTCTGGGGCCAACGTCCTGACTTTC.

The chain has TRBV30 and TRBJ2-1; 10 bases are shared with TRBD2. The CDR3 is made up of 14 amino acids. The germline V gene encodes CDR1 GTSNPN and CDR2 SVGIG (reference sequence). J gave up 12 bases and V 3 bases, and 11 bases lay outside the gene matches. CDR3 DNA sequence: TGTGCCTGGAGCCAAGGACTAGCGGAAAACCCGCAGTTCTTC. Translation gives CAWSQGLAENPQFF.

The J gene is TRBJ1-4, the V gene TRBV2, with no clear D. CDR1 and CDR2 from the germline V gene are SNHLY and FYNNEI. The CDR3 loop spans 11 amino acids. V was shortened by 0 bases and J by 10 bases, with 3 bases between the two germline ends. This CDR3 reads CASSEAGKLFF. CDR3 DNA sequence: TGTGCCAGCAGTGAAGCCGGAAAACTGTTTTTT.